What follows are 8 T cell receptor beta chains derived from one specimen sequenced in a study of blood T cell repertoires in COVID-19. The table came from immunoSEQ multiplex PCR; TCRdb's copy has only in-frame clones and leaves some out. The table records fewer than 350,000 clones, approximately 84% of them present only once. The sequenced material came from peripheral blood. Receptor source: a woman aged 30 to 39 who had recovered from COVID-19.

The chain couples TRBV2 to TRBJ2-2; D not certain. CDR1 and CDR2 from the germline V gene are SNHLY and FYNNEI. With 8 bases removed from V and 2 bases from J, the gap between germline ends came to 12 bases. This CDR3 region has 14 residues. CDR3 DNA sequence: TGTGCCAGCCAACTACTGAAAAACACCGGGGAGCTGTTTTTT. It codes for CASQLLKNTGELFF.

The chain employs TRBV29-1 and TRBJ2-1; TRBD2 aligns across 7 bases. Per germline, CDR1 SQVTM and CDR2 ANQGSEA. The CDR3 runs to 15 residues. V lost 3 bases to trimming and J lost 1 base; unmatched junction nucleotides: 6. CDR3 in amino acids: CSVDVGGPSYNEQFF. The CDR3 nucleotides are TGCAGCGTTGATGTGGGAGGGCCGTCCTACAATGAGCAGTTCTTC.

This clone was picked up one time. The rearrangement links TRBV2 to TRBJ2-7; D perhaps matches TRBD2 (5 bases). The V end lost 9 bases, the J end lost 4 bases, and 25 bases lay between the germline ends. Germline CDR1 and CDR2: SNHLY and FYNNEI. CDR3 length: 16 residues. This CDR3 is CASSRLPQTWLYEQYF. Written as DNA, the CDR3 is TGTGCCAGTTCCCGACTACCACAGACTTGGCTATACGAGCAGTACTTC.

The gene calls are TRBV5-4 and TRBJ2-3; TRBD1 is a possible D gene (6 bases). CDR1 is SGHNT, CDR2 YYREEE, per germline (reference sequence). Trimming removed 3 bases at V and 3 bases at J, with 8 bases between. The CDR3 covers 13 residues. The CDR3 loop reads CASSSQGTDTQYF. The CDR3 DNA is TGTGCCAGCAGCTCCCAGGGGACAGATACGCAGTATTTT.

V is TRBV19 and J is TRBJ1-5, with 10 nucleotides matching TRBD1. The V gene end was trimmed by 8 bases and the J gene end by 6 bases; junction bases not matched to a gene: 4. The germline V gene encodes CDR1 LNHDA and CDR2 SQIVND (reference sequence). This CDR3 is built from 13 residues. The chain's CDR3 is CASDRDRGQPQHF. For the CDR3, the DNA is TGTGCCAGTGACCGGGACAGGGGTCAGCCCCAGCATTTT.

This clone was seen a single time. The chain joins TRBV6-5 to TRBJ1-1; TRBD1 aligns across 9 bases. The germline gives CDR1 MNHEY, CDR2 SVGAGI. Losses at the gene ends were 9 bases for V and 3 bases for J; bases not matched to a gene: 8. The CDR3 is 14 residues long. CDR3 sequence: CASTTGTGYTEAFF. In DNA form, the CDR3 reads TGTGCCAGTACCACCGGGACAGGGTACACTGAAGCTTTCTTT.

This chain connects TRBV27 to TRBJ2-2; perhaps TRBD2 as D (7 bases). Germline CDR1 is MNHEY and CDR2 is SMNVEV (reference sequence). The germline V and J ends were trimmed by 1 base and 7 bases, with 13 bases remaining between them. This CDR3 region has 15 residues. This CDR3 is CASSLWRGLGGELFF. DNA of the CDR3: TGTGCCAGCAGTTTATGGCGGGGGCTGGGCGGGGAGCTGTTTTTT.

The chain combines TRBV6-5 with TRBJ1-2; 7 nucleotides match TRBD1. This CDR3 contains 15 residues. The V segment lost 6 bases and the J segment 0 bases; nucleotides outside the gene matches: 7. The germline V gene has CDR1 MNHEY and CDR2 SVGAGI. The CDR3 sequence is CASSHTGATNYGYTF. CDR3 coding DNA: TGTGCCAGCAGCCACACAGGGGCCACTAACTATGGCTACACCTTC.